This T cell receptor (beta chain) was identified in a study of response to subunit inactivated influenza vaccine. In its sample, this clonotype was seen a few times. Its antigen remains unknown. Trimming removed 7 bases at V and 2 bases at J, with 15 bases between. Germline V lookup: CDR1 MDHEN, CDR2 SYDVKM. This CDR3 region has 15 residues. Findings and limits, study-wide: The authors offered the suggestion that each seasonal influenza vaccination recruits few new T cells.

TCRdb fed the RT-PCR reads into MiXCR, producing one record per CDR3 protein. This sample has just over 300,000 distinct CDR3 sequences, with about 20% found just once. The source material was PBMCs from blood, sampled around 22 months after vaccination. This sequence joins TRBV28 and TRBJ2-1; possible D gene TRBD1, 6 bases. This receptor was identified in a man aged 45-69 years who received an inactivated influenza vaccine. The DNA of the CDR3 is TGTGCCAGCAACCCCTCAGGGGTCACCTACAATGAGCAGTTCTTC. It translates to CASNPSGVTYNEQFF.